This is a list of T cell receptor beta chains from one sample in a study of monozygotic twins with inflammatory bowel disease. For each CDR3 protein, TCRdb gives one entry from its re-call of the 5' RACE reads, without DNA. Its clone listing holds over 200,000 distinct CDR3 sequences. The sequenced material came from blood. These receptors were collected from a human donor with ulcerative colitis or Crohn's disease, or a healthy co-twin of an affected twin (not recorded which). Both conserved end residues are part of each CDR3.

CDR3: CSAREAYEQYF
J: TRBJ2-7
V: TRBV29-1
length: 11

CDR3: CASSLARGDEQFF
J: TRBJ2-1
V: TRBV7-9
length: 13

CDR3: CASSLVLGAVTDTRYF
J: TRBJ2-3
V: TRBV12-3/TRBV12-4
length: 16

CDR3: CAISETSGRGFGNEQFF
J: TRBJ2-1
V: TRBV10-3
length: 17

CDR3: CASSSQDEQYF
J: TRBJ2-7
V: TRBV27
length: 11

CDR3: CASTQGDRGVPEAFF
J: TRBJ1-1
V: TRBV6-1
length: 15

CDR3: CSALLGQITGELFF
J: TRBJ2-2
V: TRBV20-1
length: 14

CDR3: CASSQDIGSRYGYTF
J: TRBJ1-2
V: TRBV4-2
length: 15

CDR3: CASRNPSGSGNTGELFF
J: TRBJ2-2
V: TRBV6-5
length: 17

CDR3: CASSPTGSTGELFF
J: TRBJ2-2
V: TRBV12-3/TRBV12-4
length: 14

CDR3: CASSEGQMGEAFF
J: TRBJ1-1
V: TRBV5-1
length: 13

CDR3: CASSYSGGGGEQFF
J: TRBJ2-1
V: TRBV6-5
length: 14

CDR3: CASSQGVGELKLFF
J: TRBJ1-4
V: TRBV3-1
length: 14

CDR3: CASSVGRSSYNSPLHF
J: TRBJ1-6
V: TRBV9
length: 16

CDR3: CSALDRGRSGSRYNEQFF
J: TRBJ2-1
V: TRBV20-1
length: 18

CDR3: CASSFSSAGVEQFF
J: TRBJ2-1
V: TRBV5-5
length: 14

CDR3: CASSLEGVRNYEQYF
J: TRBJ2-7
V: TRBV5-1
length: 15

CDR3: CASSQSGIRSGNTIYF
J: TRBJ1-3
V: TRBV28
length: 16

CDR3: CASSQDSHSYEQYF
J: TRBJ2-7
V: TRBV4-1
length: 14

CDR3: CASSPTSVDYNEQFF
J: TRBJ2-1
V: TRBV5-1
length: 15

CDR3: CASSRSEGPPSYNEQFF
J: TRBJ2-1
V: TRBV7-2
length: 17

CDR3: CASSLVPLGEQYF
J: TRBJ2-7
V: TRBV12-3/TRBV12-4
length: 13

CDR3: CASSWGGNQPQHF
J: TRBJ1-5
V: TRBV6-5
length: 13

CDR3: CASSRASGYNEQFF
J: TRBJ2-1
V: TRBV14
length: 14

CDR3: CSVESYDNEQFF
J: TRBJ2-1
V: TRBV29-1
length: 12

CDR3: CASSTTSGTSYNEQFF
J: TRBJ2-1
V: TRBV5-4
length: 16

CDR3: CASSQVTVVYKPNTEAFF
J: TRBJ1-1
V: TRBV4-2
length: 18

CDR3: CASRGKGFVGYTF
J: TRBJ1-2
V: TRBV12-3/TRBV12-4
length: 13

CDR3: CASSFSPGTEAFF
J: TRBJ1-1
V: TRBV5-1
length: 13

CDR3: CASQIGTSGLTDTQYF
J: TRBJ2-3
V: TRBV6-1
length: 16

CDR3: CGSSPLWDYTDTQYF
J: TRBJ2-3
V: TRBV7-8
length: 15

CDR3: CASSVAEEWELFF
J: TRBJ2-2
V: TRBV9
length: 13

CDR3: CASSLTNTEAFF
J: TRBJ1-1
V: TRBV7-8
length: 12

CDR3: CAISESPGQLYEQYF
J: TRBJ2-7
V: TRBV10-3
length: 15

CDR3: CASGRGGYEKLFF
J: TRBJ1-4
V: TRBV2
length: 13

CDR3: CASNLGVVNTEAFF
J: TRBJ1-1
V: TRBV6-1
length: 14

CDR3: CATSRGDFSYNEQFF
J: TRBJ2-1
V: TRBV15
length: 15

CDR3: CASSISGTPGYEQYF
J: TRBJ2-7
V: TRBV19
length: 15

CDR3: CSARWGGETQYF
J: TRBJ2-5
V: TRBV20-1
length: 12

CDR3: CASSSDPGGRQPQHF
J: TRBJ1-5
V: TRBV28
length: 15

CDR3: CSARDLGLASNTGELFF
J: TRBJ2-2
V: TRBV20-1
length: 17

CDR3: CSARFGTSWEPQHF
J: TRBJ1-5
V: TRBV20-1
length: 14

CDR3: CASSPDRETGYTF
J: TRBJ1-2
V: TRBV6-5
length: 13

CDR3: CASSLENTIYF
J: TRBJ1-3
V: TRBV2
length: 11

CDR3: CAPNGDNEAGELFF
J: TRBJ2-2
V: TRBV15
length: 14

CDR3: CASSPLSTSYEQYF
J: TRBJ2-7
V: TRBV18
length: 14

CDR3: CASSEQAGRAFF
J: TRBJ1-1
V: TRBV6-1
length: 12